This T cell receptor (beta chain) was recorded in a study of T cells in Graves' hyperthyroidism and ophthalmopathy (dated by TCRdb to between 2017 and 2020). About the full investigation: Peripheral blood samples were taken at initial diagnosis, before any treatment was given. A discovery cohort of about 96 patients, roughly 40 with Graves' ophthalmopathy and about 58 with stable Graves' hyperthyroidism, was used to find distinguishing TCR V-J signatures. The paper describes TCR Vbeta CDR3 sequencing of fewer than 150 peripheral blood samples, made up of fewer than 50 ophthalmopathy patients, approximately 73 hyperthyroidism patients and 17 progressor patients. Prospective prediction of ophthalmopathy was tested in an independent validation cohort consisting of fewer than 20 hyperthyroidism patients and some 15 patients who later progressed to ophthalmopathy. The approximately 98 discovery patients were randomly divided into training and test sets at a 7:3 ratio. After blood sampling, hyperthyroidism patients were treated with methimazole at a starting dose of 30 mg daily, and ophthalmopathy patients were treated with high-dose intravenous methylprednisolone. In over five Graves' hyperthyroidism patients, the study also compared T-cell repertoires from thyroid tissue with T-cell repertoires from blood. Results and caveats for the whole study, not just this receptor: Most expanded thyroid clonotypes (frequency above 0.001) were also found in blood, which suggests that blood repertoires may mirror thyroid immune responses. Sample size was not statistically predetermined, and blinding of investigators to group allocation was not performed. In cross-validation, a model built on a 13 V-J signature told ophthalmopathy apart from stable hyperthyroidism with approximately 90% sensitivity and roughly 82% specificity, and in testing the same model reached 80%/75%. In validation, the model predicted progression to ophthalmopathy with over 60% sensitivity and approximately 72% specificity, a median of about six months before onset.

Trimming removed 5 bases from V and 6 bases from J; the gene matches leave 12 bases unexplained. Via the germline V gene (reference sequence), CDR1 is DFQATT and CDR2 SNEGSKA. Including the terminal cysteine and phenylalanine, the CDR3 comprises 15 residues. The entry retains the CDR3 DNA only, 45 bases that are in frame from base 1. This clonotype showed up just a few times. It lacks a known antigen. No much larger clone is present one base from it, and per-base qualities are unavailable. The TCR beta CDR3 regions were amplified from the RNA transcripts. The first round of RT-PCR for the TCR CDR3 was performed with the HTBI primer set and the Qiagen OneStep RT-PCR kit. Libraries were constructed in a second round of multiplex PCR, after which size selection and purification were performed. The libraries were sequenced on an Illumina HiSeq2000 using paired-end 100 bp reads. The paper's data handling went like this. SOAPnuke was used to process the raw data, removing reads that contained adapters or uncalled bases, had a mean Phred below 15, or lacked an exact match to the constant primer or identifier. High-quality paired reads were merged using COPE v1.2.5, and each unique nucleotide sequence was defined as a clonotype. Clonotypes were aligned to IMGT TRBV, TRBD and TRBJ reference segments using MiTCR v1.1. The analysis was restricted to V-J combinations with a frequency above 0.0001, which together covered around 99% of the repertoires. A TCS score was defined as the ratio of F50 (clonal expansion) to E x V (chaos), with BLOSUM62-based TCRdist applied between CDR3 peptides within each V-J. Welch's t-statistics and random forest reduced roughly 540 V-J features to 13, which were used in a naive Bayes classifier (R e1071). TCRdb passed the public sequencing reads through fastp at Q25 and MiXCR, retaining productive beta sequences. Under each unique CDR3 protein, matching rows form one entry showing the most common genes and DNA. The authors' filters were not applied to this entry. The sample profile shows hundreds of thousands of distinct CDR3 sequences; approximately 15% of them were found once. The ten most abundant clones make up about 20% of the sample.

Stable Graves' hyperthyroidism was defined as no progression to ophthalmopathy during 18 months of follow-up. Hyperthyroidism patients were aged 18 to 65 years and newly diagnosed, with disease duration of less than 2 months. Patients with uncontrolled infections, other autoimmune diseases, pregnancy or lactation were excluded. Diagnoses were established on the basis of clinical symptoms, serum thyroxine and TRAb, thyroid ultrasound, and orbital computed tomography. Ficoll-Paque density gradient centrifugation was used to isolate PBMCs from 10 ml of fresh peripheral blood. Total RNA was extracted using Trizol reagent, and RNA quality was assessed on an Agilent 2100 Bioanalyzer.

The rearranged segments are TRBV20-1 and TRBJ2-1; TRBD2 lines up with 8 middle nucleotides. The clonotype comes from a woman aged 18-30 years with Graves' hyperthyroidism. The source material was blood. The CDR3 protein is CSAPKRELNSNEQFF. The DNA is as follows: TGCAGTGCTCCCAAGCGGGAGTTGAATTCCAATGAGCAGTTCTTC.